This is a list of T cell receptor beta chains from one sample in a study of cytomegalovirus exposure and HLA in healthy donors. The assay was immunoSEQ multiplex PCR, and TCRdb's table has in-frame clones only and misses some. The sample includes tens of thousands of clones, roughly 80% of them seen just once. The sequencing sample was made of PBMCs. These receptors were taken from a man between 60 and 70 years old in good health and CMV-seropositive. The CDR3 runs from the conserved cysteine through the conserved F or W. The order of the fields is CDR3 length, D gene, V gene, clone size, J gene, CDR3 protein, CDR3 DNA. D genes are given only for firm matches. Not every row has a clone size; where given, it reads once, few, many or a size class.

cdr3_length: 16; d_call: TRBD1; v_call: TRBV9; clone_size: once; j_call: TRBJ2-7; cdr3_aa: CASSVAPGRGQNEQYF; cdr3_nt: TGTGCCAGCAGCGTAGCCCCGGGCAGGGGGCAAAACGAGCAGTACTTC
cdr3_length: 12; d_call: .; v_call: TRBV29-1; clone_size: few; j_call: TRBJ1-2; cdr3_aa: CSVEQQGRGYTF; cdr3_nt: TGCAGCGTTGAGCAGCAGGGAAGAGGCTACACCTTC
cdr3_length: 13; d_call: .; v_call: TRBV6-4; clone_size: .; j_call: TRBJ1-1; cdr3_aa: CASSPGIFNEAFF; cdr3_nt: TGTGCCAGCAGCCCCGGGATTTTTAACGAAGCTTTCTTT
cdr3_length: 14; d_call: TRBD2; v_call: TRBV5-1; clone_size: .; j_call: TRBJ2-3; cdr3_aa: CASSPGLAGDTQYF; cdr3_nt: TGCGCCAGCAGTCCGGGACTAGCGGGAGATACGCAGTATTTT
cdr3_length: 13; d_call: .; v_call: TRBV7-6; clone_size: .; j_call: TRBJ1-1; cdr3_aa: CASSLAPGQEAFF; cdr3_nt: TGTGCCAGCAGCTTAGCCCCGGGACAAGAAGCTTTCTTT
cdr3_length: 14; d_call: .; v_call: TRBV5-1; clone_size: once; j_call: TRBJ1-4; cdr3_aa: CASSQGRGGEKLFF; cdr3_nt: TGCGCCAGCAGCCAAGGGAGGGGAGGGGAAAAACTGTTTTTT
cdr3_length: 11; d_call: .; v_call: TRBV6-5; clone_size: .; j_call: TRBJ1-1; cdr3_aa: CATVRNTEAFF; cdr3_nt: TGTGCCACCGTCAGGAACACTGAAGCTTTCTTT
cdr3_length: 14; d_call: .; v_call: TRBV5-5; clone_size: .; j_call: TRBJ1-1; cdr3_aa: CASSFGSTNTEAFF; cdr3_nt: TGTGCCAGCAGCTTTGGGAGTACGAACACTGAAGCTTTCTTT
cdr3_length: 14; d_call: .; v_call: TRBV6-1; clone_size: .; j_call: TRBJ1-4; cdr3_aa: CASGTTGPGEKLFF; cdr3_nt: TGTGCCAGCGGTACTACAGGGCCGGGAGAAAAACTGTTTTTT
cdr3_length: 16; d_call: .; v_call: TRBV6-1; clone_size: .; j_call: TRBJ2-1; cdr3_aa: CASSEALRVSPFGQFF; cdr3_nt: TGTGCCAGCAGTGAAGCGCTTCGGGTCAGCCCCTTTGGGCAGTTCTTC
cdr3_length: 14; d_call: .; v_call: TRBV19; clone_size: .; j_call: TRBJ1-1; cdr3_aa: CASSQDRWNTEAFF; cdr3_nt: TGTGCCAGTAGCCAGGACAGATGGAACACTGAAGCTTTCTTT
cdr3_length: 17; d_call: TRBD2; v_call: TRBV7-2; clone_size: .; j_call: TRBJ2-7; cdr3_aa: CASSPRAGGLDLYEQYF; cdr3_nt: TGTGCCAGCAGCCCCAGGGCGGGGGGACTAGATTTATACGAGCAGTACTTC
cdr3_length: 13; d_call: .; v_call: TRBV2; clone_size: once; j_call: TRBJ1-1; cdr3_aa: CASRSQGVTEAFF; cdr3_nt: TGTGCCAGCAGATCACAGGGTGTCACTGAAGCTTTCTTT
cdr3_length: 15; d_call: .; v_call: TRBV10-2; clone_size: .; j_call: TRBJ2-1; cdr3_aa: CASSELGGTYNEQFF; cdr3_nt: TGCGCCAGCAGTGAGCTCGGCGGGACGTACAATGAGCAGTTCTTC
cdr3_length: 14; d_call: .; v_call: TRBV12-2; clone_size: .; j_call: TRBJ1-5; cdr3_aa: CASRRTGDNQPQHF; cdr3_nt: TGTGCAAGTCGCCGGACAGGGGACAATCAGCCCCAGCATTTT
cdr3_length: 16; d_call: .; v_call: TRBV7-6; clone_size: .; j_call: TRBJ2-3; cdr3_aa: CASSLALQVLPDTQYF; cdr3_nt: TGTGCCAGCAGCTTAGCGCTCCAGGTCCTCCCAGATACGCAGTATTTT
cdr3_length: 12; d_call: .; v_call: TRBV25-1; clone_size: .; j_call: TRBJ2-3; cdr3_aa: CASQTAGDTQYF; cdr3_nt: TGTGCCAGCCAGACTGCCGGGGATACGCAGTATTTT
cdr3_length: 15; d_call: .; v_call: TRBV27; clone_size: .; j_call: TRBJ2-7; cdr3_aa: CASSPIDSEAYEQYF; cdr3_nt: TGTGCCAGCAGTCCTATCGACTCGGAGGCCTACGAGCAGTACTTC
cdr3_length: 16; d_call: TRBD1; v_call: TRBV5-1; clone_size: .; j_call: TRBJ2-1; cdr3_aa: CASRYQPGTVINEQFF; cdr3_nt: TGCGCCAGCAGATACCAACCCGGGACAGTGATCAATGAGCAGTTCTTC
cdr3_length: 14; d_call: TRBD2; v_call: TRBV7-2; clone_size: .; j_call: TRBJ2-2; cdr3_aa: CASRGTSAAGELFF; cdr3_nt: TGTGCCAGCAGAGGGACTAGCGCCGCCGGGGAGCTGTTTTTT
cdr3_length: 13; d_call: .; v_call: TRBV19; clone_size: .; j_call: TRBJ1-1; cdr3_aa: CASSDSLNTEAFF; cdr3_nt: TGTGCCAGTAGCGACAGCCTGAACACTGAAGCTTTCTTT
cdr3_length: 14; d_call: .; v_call: TRBV29-1; clone_size: .; j_call: TRBJ2-3; cdr3_aa: CSVERDPLGDTQYF; cdr3_nt: TGCAGCGTTGAGCGGGACCCCCTGGGAGATACGCAGTATTTT
cdr3_length: 12; d_call: .; v_call: TRBV11-3; clone_size: .; j_call: TRBJ2-5; cdr3_aa: CASSGIAKTQYF; cdr3_nt: TGTGCCAGCTCCGGGATAGCTAAGACCCAGTACTTC
cdr3_length: 15; d_call: TRBD1; v_call: TRBV5-6; clone_size: .; j_call: TRBJ1-2; cdr3_aa: CASSSMDRGNYGYTF; cdr3_nt: TGTGCCAGCAGCTCAATGGACAGGGGTAACTATGGCTACACCTTC
cdr3_length: 19; d_call: TRBD1; v_call: TRBV4-1; clone_size: few; j_call: TRBJ1-1; cdr3_aa: CASSQPFTTGVTLNTEAFF; cdr3_nt: TGCGCCAGCAGCCAACCTTTCACTACAGGGGTTACCCTGAACACTGAAGCTTTCTTT
cdr3_length: 18; d_call: .; v_call: TRBV21-1; clone_size: .; j_call: TRBJ2-1; cdr3_aa: CASSKAGTSGQTYNEQFF; cdr3_nt: TGTGCCAGCAGCAAAGCTGGGACTAGCGGACAAACCTACAATGAGCAGTTCTTC
cdr3_length: 13; d_call: .; v_call: TRBV18; clone_size: .; j_call: TRBJ1-1; cdr3_aa: CASSPNRDTEAFF; cdr3_nt: TGTGCCAGCTCACCAAACAGGGATACTGAAGCTTTCTTT
cdr3_length: 14; d_call: .; v_call: TRBV9; clone_size: .; j_call: TRBJ1-6; cdr3_aa: CASTLGGAGSPLHF; cdr3_nt: TGTGCCAGCACCCTGGGGGGGGCTGGGTCACCCCTCCACTTT
cdr3_length: 16; d_call: .; v_call: TRBV6-6; clone_size: .; j_call: TRBJ1-6; cdr3_aa: CASSSGSQLYNSPLHF; cdr3_nt: TGTGCCAGCTCGAGCGGTTCCCAACTCTATAATTCACCCCTCCACTTT
cdr3_length: 14; d_call: .; v_call: TRBV6-5; clone_size: .; j_call: TRBJ1-5; cdr3_aa: CASSYGRSYQPQHF; cdr3_nt: TGTGCCAGCAGTTACGGCAGGTCGTATCAGCCCCAGCATTTT
cdr3_length: 13; d_call: .; v_call: TRBV11-3; clone_size: .; j_call: TRBJ2-7; cdr3_aa: CASSLRPLYEQYF; cdr3_nt: TGTGCCAGCAGCTTGCGTCCACTCTACGAGCAGTACTTC
cdr3_length: 17; d_call: .; v_call: TRBV6-1; clone_size: .; j_call: TRBJ2-2; cdr3_aa: CASRGFITPGFTGELFF; cdr3_nt: TGTGCCAGCCGTGGATTTATTACACCGGGATTCACCGGGGAGCTGTTTTTT
cdr3_length: 13; d_call: .; v_call: TRBV6-1; clone_size: .; j_call: TRBJ2-7; cdr3_aa: CASSLTGYYEQYF; cdr3_nt: TGTGCCAGCAGCCTCACAGGGTACTACGAGCAGTACTTC
cdr3_length: 15; d_call: TRBD1; v_call: TRBV9; clone_size: .; j_call: TRBJ2-1; cdr3_aa: CASSATGTVANEQFF; cdr3_nt: TGTGCCAGCAGCGCAACCGGGACAGTAGCCAATGAGCAGTTCTTC
cdr3_length: 14; d_call: .; v_call: TRBV5-1; clone_size: .; j_call: TRBJ2-7; cdr3_aa: CASSEMRDTYEQYF; cdr3_nt: TGCGCCAGCAGCGAAATGAGGGACACCTACGAGCAGTACTTC
cdr3_length: 17; d_call: .; v_call: TRBV2; clone_size: .; j_call: TRBJ1-5; cdr3_aa: CASSVIRGRGETQPQHF; cdr3_nt: TGTGCCAGCAGTGTAATCAGGGGAAGAGGTGAGACGCAGCCCCAGCATTTT
cdr3_length: 13; d_call: TRBD1; v_call: TRBV27; clone_size: .; j_call: TRBJ1-1; cdr3_aa: CASSFNGQGEAFF; cdr3_nt: TGTGCCAGCAGTTTCAACGGACAGGGTGAAGCTTTCTTT
cdr3_length: 16; d_call: .; v_call: TRBV7-6; clone_size: .; j_call: TRBJ2-1; cdr3_aa: CASSGVGLSSYNEQFF; cdr3_nt: TGTGCCAGCAGCGGGGTGGGACTTAGCTCCTACAATGAGCAGTTCTTC
cdr3_length: 13; d_call: .; v_call: TRBV5-4; clone_size: few; j_call: TRBJ1-1; cdr3_aa: CASRSREDTEAFF; cdr3_nt: TGTGCCAGCAGAAGCAGGGAGGACACTGAAGCTTTCTTT
cdr3_length: 17; d_call: .; v_call: TRBV5-6; clone_size: .; j_call: TRBJ2-7; cdr3_aa: CASSFPPGTFFSYEQYF; cdr3_nt: TGTGCCAGCAGCTTTCCCCCCGGGACTTTTTTCTCCTACGAGCAGTACTTC
cdr3_length: 13; d_call: TRBD1; v_call: TRBV5-5; clone_size: few; j_call: TRBJ2-4; cdr3_aa: CASSGTDKNIQYF; cdr3_nt: TGTGCCAGCAGTGGGACAGATAAAAACATTCAGTACTTC
cdr3_length: 14; d_call: TRBD1; v_call: TRBV6-6; clone_size: .; j_call: TRBJ2-7; cdr3_aa: CASSPPRDSYEQYF; cdr3_nt: TGTGCCAGCAGTCCCCCCCGGGACAGCTACGAGCAGTACTTC
cdr3_length: 14; d_call: .; v_call: TRBV2; clone_size: .; j_call: TRBJ2-2; cdr3_aa: CASTIRGNTGELFF; cdr3_nt: TGTGCCAGCACTATCAGGGGGAACACCGGGGAGCTGTTTTTT
cdr3_length: 15; d_call: TRBD1; v_call: TRBV19; clone_size: .; j_call: TRBJ2-1; cdr3_aa: CASSTPDRGHDEQFF; cdr3_nt: TGTGCCAGTAGTACCCCAGACAGGGGGCACGATGAGCAGTTCTTC
cdr3_length: 14; d_call: TRBD1; v_call: TRBV27; clone_size: .; j_call: TRBJ1-2; cdr3_aa: CASRPTGGINGYTF; cdr3_nt: TGTGCCAGCAGACCGACAGGGGGCATAAACGGCTACACCTTC
cdr3_length: 17; d_call: TRBD2; v_call: TRBV18; clone_size: .; j_call: TRBJ2-3; cdr3_aa: CASSPNQRGGLSDTQYF; cdr3_nt: TGTGCCAGCTCACCAAACCAGCGGGGGGGCCTGTCAGATACGCAGTATTTT
cdr3_length: 16; d_call: TRBD1; v_call: TRBV7-2; clone_size: .; j_call: TRBJ1-6; cdr3_aa: CANPFPGTGPNSPLHF; cdr3_nt: TGTGCCAACCCTTTTCCCGGGACAGGGCCTAATTCACCCCTCCACTTT
cdr3_length: 15; d_call: .; v_call: TRBV7-9; clone_size: .; j_call: TRBJ1-1; cdr3_aa: CASSSETGLNTEAFF; cdr3_nt: TGTGCCAGCAGCTCGGAAACAGGGCTCAACACTGAAGCTTTCTTT